The present entry profiles one TCR beta chain with its context. Its specificity is unknown. TCRdb passed the 5' RACE reads through MiXCR, listing each CDR3 protein once. This sample has fewer than 450,000 distinct CDR3 sequences, with about 28% found just once. This sample was taken from a study of identical twins' blood T cells. Study-level results: Environmental influences on twin similarity could not be excluded. Top TCRbeta clonotypes were shared more with twin than unrelated donors.

The TCR sequence derives from a woman between 18 and 49 years old in good health. Material for sequencing was PBMCs.

In DNA, the CDR3 is TGTGCCAGCAGAGACGGAAGCTCTGGAAACACCATATATTTT. Its protein is CASRDGSSGNTIYF. V gene TRBV2 combines with J gene TRBJ1-3; D gene ambiguous. V was trimmed by 6 bases and J by 0 bases, leaving 9 bases between them. This CDR3 is 14 amino acids long. Looked up from germline, CDR1 is SNHLY and CDR2 is FYNNEI. Based on the CDR3 plus reference TRBV2 and TRBJ1-3, the full variable domain is EPEVTQTPSHQVTQMGQEVILRCVPISNHLYFYWYRQILGQKVEFLVSFYNNEISEKSEIFDDQFSVERPDGSNFTLKIRSTKLEDSAMYFCASRDGSSGNTIYFGEGSWLTVV.